Described below is a single T cell receptor beta chain sequence and its context. This record comes from a study of OX40 agonist ivuxolimab in advanced cancers. Study information: Partial responses occurred in Three dose-escalation patients, one with hepatocellular carcinoma and two with cutaneous melanoma.

Only in-frame clones appear in the TCRdb table, and some are missing; sequencing was by immunoSEQ multiplex PCR. This sample has roughly 23,000 clones, with about 88% found just once. Per the germline V gene, CDR1 is SNHLY and CDR2 is FYNNEI. The V end lost 0 bases, the J end lost 4 bases, and 6 bases lay between the germline ends. The CDR3 is 13 amino acids. The source of this sequence is an adult with an advanced solid tumor such as melanoma, head and neck, liver or kidney cancer. The rearrangement links TRBV2 to TRBJ1-1; D is unresolved. The sequenced sample was CD4+ or CD8+ T cells sorted from blood, obtained in a trial of the OX40 agonist ivuxolimab. CDR3 nucleotide sequence: TGTGCCAGCAGTGAAGCGCCACCCACTGAAGCTTTCTTT. Protein: CASSEAPPTEAFF.